These T cell receptor beta chains were read from a single sample in a study of a mutant IDH1 vaccine in newly diagnosed glioma. Sequencing was performed with immunoSEQ multiplex PCR; in TCRdb, only in-frame clones are kept and a portion is missing. The table shows 30,000 to 35,000 clones, with roughly 89% occurring only once. Which antigens these TCRs recognize remains unknown. The input for sequencing was PBMCs, taken from a glioma patient whose treatment included an IDH1 peptide vaccine. The receptors derive from a young man with glioma. Each CDR3 is given with its conserved first and last residue. The D gene is left open where the match is weak. A row's size may be missing; if present it is once, few, many or a size class.

v_call: TRBV5-1
clone_size: .
j_call: TRBJ1-6
d_call: .
cdr3_nt: TGCGCCAGCAGCCGGGACTCCTATAATTCACCCCTCCACTTT
cdr3_aa: CASSRDSYNSPLHF

v_call: TRBV7-8
clone_size: .
j_call: TRBJ1-1
d_call: TRBD1
cdr3_nt: TGTGCCAGCAGCCCTCGTCCCGGGACAGTCCTGAACACTGAAGCTTTCTTT
cdr3_aa: CASSPRPGTVLNTEAFF

v_call: TRBV28
clone_size: .
j_call: TRBJ1-5
d_call: .
cdr3_nt: TGTGCCAGCAGCTATGGAGGGGGTAGCAATCAGCCCCAGCATTTT
cdr3_aa: CASSYGGGSNQPQHF

v_call: TRBV25-1
clone_size: .
j_call: TRBJ1-2
d_call: .
cdr3_nt: TGTGCCAGCAGTGAATATGGAAGTGTCCCCCATGGCTACACCTTC
cdr3_aa: CASSEYGSVPHGYTF

v_call: TRBV5-6
clone_size: once
j_call: TRBJ1-5
d_call: .
cdr3_nt: TGTGCCAGCAGCTTGGGGGGGCGTCAGCCCCAGCATTTT
cdr3_aa: CASSLGGRQPQHF

v_call: TRBV10-3
clone_size: .
j_call: TRBJ1-4
d_call: TRBD1
cdr3_nt: TGTGCCACCGCACCGGACTCCGGGACAGGGATCACAACTAATGAAAAACTGTTTTTT
cdr3_aa: CATAPDSGTGITTNEKLFF

v_call: TRBV4-1
clone_size: once
j_call: TRBJ1-2
d_call: .
cdr3_nt: TGCGCCAGCAGCCCCCAGGGCGCTTCGGGCTATGGCTACACCTTC
cdr3_aa: CASSPQGASGYGYTF

v_call: TRBV2
clone_size: few
j_call: TRBJ2-2
d_call: TRBD2
cdr3_nt: TGTGCCAGCCGTACTAGCGGGAGTGCCGCCGGGGAGCTGTTTTTT
cdr3_aa: CASRTSGSAAGELFF

v_call: TRBV4-3
clone_size: .
j_call: TRBJ2-7
d_call: TRBD1
cdr3_nt: TGCGCCAGCAGCCAAGAAACAGGGGGCTACGAGCAGTACTTC
cdr3_aa: CASSQETGGYEQYF

v_call: TRBV7-9
clone_size: .
j_call: TRBJ2-7
d_call: .
cdr3_nt: TGTGCCAGCAGCCCCGAGGACGGCTACGAGCAGTACTTC
cdr3_aa: CASSPEDGYEQYF

v_call: TRBV4-3
clone_size: .
j_call: TRBJ2-1
d_call: TRBD2
cdr3_nt: TGCGCCAGCAGCCGAACCCTAGCGGGAGACTACAATGAGCAGTTCTTC
cdr3_aa: CASSRTLAGDYNEQFF

v_call: TRBV20-1
clone_size: .
j_call: TRBJ2-5
d_call: .
cdr3_nt: TGCAGTGCTAGGTACCAAGAGACCCAGTACTTC
cdr3_aa: CSARYQETQYF

v_call: TRBV28
clone_size: .
j_call: TRBJ2-7
d_call: TRBD1
cdr3_nt: TGTGCCAGCAGTCGTCACGGGGGGACAGGGGGGTCCTACGAGCAGTACTTC
cdr3_aa: CASSRHGGTGGSYEQYF

v_call: TRBV7-2
clone_size: .
j_call: TRBJ2-1
d_call: .
cdr3_nt: TGTGCCAGCAGCTTAGGCGCTGGGCCCTACAATGAGCAGTTCTTC
cdr3_aa: CASSLGAGPYNEQFF

v_call: TRBV6-1
clone_size: .
j_call: TRBJ2-7
d_call: .
cdr3_nt: TGTGCCAGCAGTGACTTAAACTACGAGCAGTACTTC
cdr3_aa: CASSDLNYEQYF

v_call: TRBV5-1
clone_size: .
j_call: TRBJ1-2
d_call: .
cdr3_nt: TGCGCCAGCAGCTTGGGGGCGGGAGGCGGCTACACCTTC
cdr3_aa: CASSLGAGGGYTF

v_call: TRBV5-6
clone_size: .
j_call: TRBJ1-2
d_call: .
cdr3_nt: TGTGCCAGCAGCTTGGTTAGGCAGAGGTATGGCTACACCTTC
cdr3_aa: CASSLVRQRYGYTF

v_call: TRBV30
clone_size: .
j_call: TRBJ1-2
d_call: .
cdr3_nt: TGTGCCTGGAGTGTAACAGGGAAGGGCTATGGCTACACCTTC
cdr3_aa: CAWSVTGKGYGYTF

v_call: TRBV27
clone_size: once
j_call: TRBJ2-1
d_call: .
cdr3_nt: TGTGCCAGCAAGGGGGGGGGAATCCCCTCCTACAATGAGCAGTTCTTC
cdr3_aa: CASKGGGIPSYNEQFF

v_call: TRBV2
clone_size: once
j_call: TRBJ1-2
d_call: TRBD1
cdr3_nt: TGTGCCAGCAGTGAGGCAGGGGGAGGCTACACCTTC
cdr3_aa: CASSEAGGGYTF

v_call: TRBV5-6
clone_size: .
j_call: TRBJ2-7
d_call: .
cdr3_nt: TGTGCCAGCAGCTTGGGGGTCGGGGCCTACGAGCAGTACTTC
cdr3_aa: CASSLGVGAYEQYF

v_call: TRBV27
clone_size: .
j_call: TRBJ2-7
d_call: .
cdr3_nt: TGTGCCAGCAGTCTGCCCGACAGGACCTACGAGCAGTACTTC
cdr3_aa: CASSLPDRTYEQYF

v_call: TRBV11-2
clone_size: .
j_call: TRBJ2-1
d_call: TRBD2
cdr3_nt: TGTGCCAGCAGCCCAGGACTAGCGGGAATGTACAATGAGCAGTTCTTC
cdr3_aa: CASSPGLAGMYNEQFF

v_call: TRBV9
clone_size: .
j_call: TRBJ2-7
d_call: .
cdr3_nt: TGTGCCAGCAGCGTAGGTAGCTCCTACGAGCAGTACTTC
cdr3_aa: CASSVGSSYEQYF

v_call: TRBV29-1
clone_size: .
j_call: TRBJ1-1
d_call: .
cdr3_nt: TGCAGCGTCTACAGAAACACTGAAGCTTTCTTT
cdr3_aa: CSVYRNTEAFF

v_call: TRBV5-6
clone_size: once
j_call: TRBJ2-7
d_call: TRBD1
cdr3_nt: TGTGCCAGCAGCCGGGACAGGGCCTACGAGCAGTACTTC
cdr3_aa: CASSRDRAYEQYF

v_call: TRBV2
clone_size: .
j_call: TRBJ2-7
d_call: .
cdr3_nt: TGTGCCAGCAGTCCCGGGGCCTACTCCTACGAGCAGTACTTC
cdr3_aa: CASSPGAYSYEQYF

v_call: TRBV27
clone_size: .
j_call: TRBJ1-5
d_call: TRBD1
cdr3_nt: TGTGCCAGCAGTACAGGGGTGTGGAATCAGCCCCAGCATTTT
cdr3_aa: CASSTGVWNQPQHF

v_call: TRBV7-2
clone_size: .
j_call: TRBJ1-2
d_call: .
cdr3_nt: TGTGCCGGCGGGACCGACCCCCCAAACTATGGCTACACCTTC
cdr3_aa: CAGGTDPPNYGYTF

v_call: TRBV5-1
clone_size: once
j_call: TRBJ2-7
d_call: .
cdr3_nt: TGCGCCAGCAGCTTGGGCTATGGTGTTGACGAGCAGTACTTC
cdr3_aa: CASSLGYGVDEQYF

v_call: TRBV4-3
clone_size: .
j_call: TRBJ2-7
d_call: TRBD1
cdr3_nt: TGCGCCAGCAGCCTCCGGGGGACAGGGCCCTACGAGCAGTACTTC
cdr3_aa: CASSLRGTGPYEQYF

v_call: TRBV2
clone_size: .
j_call: TRBJ1-1
d_call: .
cdr3_nt: TGTGCCAGCAGGAGGCTTAGTGAAGCTTTCTTT
cdr3_aa: CASRRLSEAFF

v_call: TRBV30
clone_size: few
j_call: TRBJ1-3
d_call: .
cdr3_nt: TGTGCCTGGAGAAGGGTCCGCCCGGACTCTGGAAACACCATATATTTT
cdr3_aa: CAWRRVRPDSGNTIYF